This TCR beta chain was sequenced in a study of blood T cell repertoires in COVID-19. Study-wide background: Acute and convalescent COVID-19 samples came from the United States, Italy and Spain.

Cohorts were based on clinical histories the participants reported. Recovered status applied to Cohort 3 donors who had two consecutive negative PCRs. It also applied to those with clearance or with symptom resolution. In the original processing: For nucleated cells, counts were estimated from reference gene primer amplification. Sequencing used immunoSEQ multiplex PCR; TCRdb keeps in-frame clones, though not all of them. That table furnishes V, J and clone size, whereas the DNA furnished D and trimming. The table lists roughly 250,000 clones, 70% to 90% of them singletons. The CDR3 extends over 18 amino acids. J was trimmed by 7 bases and V by 4 bases; bases with no gene match: 16. CDR1 is MRHNA and CDR2 is SNTAGT in the germline V gene.

This TCR was recovered from a woman aged 50 to 60 who had recovered from COVID-19. The sequencing sample was made of PBMCs or T cells enriched from blood (not recorded which). The V and J genes are TRBV6-4 and TRBJ2-7; 13 nucleotides agree with TRBD2. CDR3: CASSVPGTSGNACGEQYF. The CDR3 region has the DNA TGTGCCAGCAGTGTCCCCGGGACTAGCGGGAACGCTTGTGGGGAGCAGTACTTC.